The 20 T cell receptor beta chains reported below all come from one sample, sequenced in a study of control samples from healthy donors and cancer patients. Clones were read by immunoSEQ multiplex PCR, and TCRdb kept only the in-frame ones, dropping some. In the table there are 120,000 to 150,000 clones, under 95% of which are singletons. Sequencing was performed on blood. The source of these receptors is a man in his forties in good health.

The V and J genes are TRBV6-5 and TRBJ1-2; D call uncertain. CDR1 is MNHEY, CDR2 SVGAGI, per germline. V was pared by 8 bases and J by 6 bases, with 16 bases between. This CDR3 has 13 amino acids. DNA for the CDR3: TGTGCCAGCCACGAGTCGGTGGGCCATGGCTACACCTTC. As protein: CASHESVGHGYTF.

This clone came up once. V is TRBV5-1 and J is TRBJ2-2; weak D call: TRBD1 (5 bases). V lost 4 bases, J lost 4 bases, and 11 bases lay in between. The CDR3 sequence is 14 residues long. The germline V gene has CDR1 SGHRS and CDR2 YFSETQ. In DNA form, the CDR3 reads TGCGCCAGCAGCCTAGGACAACTCACCGGGGAGCTGTTTTTT. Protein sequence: CASSLGQLTGELFF.

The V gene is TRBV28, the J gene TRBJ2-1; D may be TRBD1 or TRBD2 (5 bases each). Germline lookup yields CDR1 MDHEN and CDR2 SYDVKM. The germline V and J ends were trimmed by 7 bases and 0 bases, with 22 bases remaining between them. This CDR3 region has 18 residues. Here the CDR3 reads CASKIPGAAVSSYNEQFF. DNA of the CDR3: TGTGCCAGCAAAATTCCCGGGGCGGCAGTCAGCTCCTACAATGAGCAGTTCTTC.

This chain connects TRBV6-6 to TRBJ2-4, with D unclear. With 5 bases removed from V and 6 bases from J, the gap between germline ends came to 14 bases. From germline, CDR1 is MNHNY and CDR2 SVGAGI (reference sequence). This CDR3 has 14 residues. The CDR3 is CASSTSSNRNIQYF. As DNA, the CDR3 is TGTGCCAGCAGTACCTCGTCGAACCGAAACATTCAGTACTTC.

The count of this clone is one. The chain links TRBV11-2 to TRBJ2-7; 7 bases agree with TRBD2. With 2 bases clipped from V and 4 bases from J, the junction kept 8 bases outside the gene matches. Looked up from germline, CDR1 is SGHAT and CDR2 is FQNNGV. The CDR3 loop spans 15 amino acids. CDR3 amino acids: CASSLLAGERYEQYF. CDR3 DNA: TGTGCCAGCAGCTTACTCGCGGGGGAGCGATACGAGCAGTACTTC.

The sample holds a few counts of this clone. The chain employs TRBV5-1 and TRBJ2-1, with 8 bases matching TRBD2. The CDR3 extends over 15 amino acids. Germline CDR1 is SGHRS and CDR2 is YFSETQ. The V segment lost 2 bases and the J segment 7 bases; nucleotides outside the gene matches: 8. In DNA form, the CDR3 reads TGCGCCAGCAGCTTTCCGGGACTAGGGCTAAATGAGCAGTTCTTC. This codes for CASSFPGLGLNEQFF.

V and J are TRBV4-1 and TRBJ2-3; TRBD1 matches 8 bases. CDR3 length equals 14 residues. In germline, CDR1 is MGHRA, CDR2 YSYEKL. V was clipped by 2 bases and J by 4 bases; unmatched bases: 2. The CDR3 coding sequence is TGCGCCAGCAGCCAATGGACAGGGCCAGATACGCAGTATTTT. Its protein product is CASSQWTGPDTQYF.

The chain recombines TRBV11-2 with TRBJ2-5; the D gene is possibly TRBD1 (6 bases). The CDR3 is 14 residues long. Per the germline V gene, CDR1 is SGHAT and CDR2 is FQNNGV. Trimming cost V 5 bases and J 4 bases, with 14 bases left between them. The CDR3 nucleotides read TGTGCCAGCAGCCCACAGGGCGTGGGAGAGACCCAGTACTTC. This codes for CASSPQGVGETQYF.

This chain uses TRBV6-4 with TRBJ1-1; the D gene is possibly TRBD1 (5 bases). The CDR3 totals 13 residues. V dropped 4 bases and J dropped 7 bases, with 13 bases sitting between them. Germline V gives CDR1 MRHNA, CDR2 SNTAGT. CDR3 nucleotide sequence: TGTGCCAGCAGTGGGGAAAGGGGTAGTGAAGCTTTCTTT. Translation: CASSGERGSEAFF.

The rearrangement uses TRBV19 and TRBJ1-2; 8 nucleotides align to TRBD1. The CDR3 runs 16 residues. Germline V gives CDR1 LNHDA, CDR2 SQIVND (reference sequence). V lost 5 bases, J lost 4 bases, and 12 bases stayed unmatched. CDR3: CASSEKRTGQGYGYTF. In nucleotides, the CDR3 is TGTGCCAGTAGTGAGAAGAGGACAGGGCAAGGCTATGGCTACACCTTC. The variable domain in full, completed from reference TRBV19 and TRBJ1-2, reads DGGITQSPKYLFRKEGQNVTLSCEQNLNHDAMYWYRQDPGQGLRLIYYSQIVNDFQKGDIAEGYSVSREKKESFPLTVTSAQKNPTAFYLCASSEKRTGQGYGYTFGSGTRLTVV.

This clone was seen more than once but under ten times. The CDR3 bases are TGTGCCAGCAGCTTGCAGGGGGCGAACACTGAAGCTTTCTTT. This codes for CASSLQGANTEAFF. V usage is TRBV5-4 and J usage is TRBJ1-1; 8 nucleotides agree with TRBD1. CDR3 length: 14 amino acids. CDR1 is SGHNT and CDR2 is YYREEE in the germline V gene (reference sequence). J lost 1 base, V lost 1 base, and 0 bases had no gene match.

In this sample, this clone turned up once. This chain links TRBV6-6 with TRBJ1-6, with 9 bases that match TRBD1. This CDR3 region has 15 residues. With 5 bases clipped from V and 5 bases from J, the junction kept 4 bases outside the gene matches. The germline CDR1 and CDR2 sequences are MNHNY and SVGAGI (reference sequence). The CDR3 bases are TGTGCCAGCAGTAACCGGGACAGGGATAATTCACCCCTCCACTTT. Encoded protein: CASSNRDRDNSPLHF.

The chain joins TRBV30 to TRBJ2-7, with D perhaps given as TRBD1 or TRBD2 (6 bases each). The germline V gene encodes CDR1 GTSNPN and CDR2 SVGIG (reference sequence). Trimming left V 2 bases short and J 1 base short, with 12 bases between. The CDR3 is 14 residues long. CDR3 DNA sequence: TGTGCCTGGAGTCGGGGGCAGGGTTCCTACGAGCAGTACTTC. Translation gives CAWSRGQGSYEQYF.

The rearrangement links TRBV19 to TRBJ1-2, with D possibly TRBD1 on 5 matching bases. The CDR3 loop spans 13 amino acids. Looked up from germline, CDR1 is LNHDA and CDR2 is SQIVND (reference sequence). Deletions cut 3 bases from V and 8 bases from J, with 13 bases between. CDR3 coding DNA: TGTGCCAGTAGTATCCCAGGGATTCGCGGCTACACCTTC. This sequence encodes CASSIPGIRGYTF. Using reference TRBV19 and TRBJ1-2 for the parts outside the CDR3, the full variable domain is DGGITQSPKYLFRKEGQNVTLSCEQNLNHDAMYWYRQDPGQGLRLIYYSQIVNDFQKGDIAEGYSVSREKKESFPLTVTSAQKNPTAFYLCASSIPGIRGYTFGSGTRLTVV.

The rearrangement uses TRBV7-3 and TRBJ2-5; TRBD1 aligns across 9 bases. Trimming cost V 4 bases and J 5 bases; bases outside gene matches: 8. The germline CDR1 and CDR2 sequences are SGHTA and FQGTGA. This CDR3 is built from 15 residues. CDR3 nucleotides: TGTGCCAGCAGCTCAACCGGGACAGGGATGGAGACCCAGTACTTC. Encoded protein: CASSSTGTGMETQYF. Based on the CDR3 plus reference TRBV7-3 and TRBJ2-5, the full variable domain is GAGVSQTPSNKVTEKGKYVELRCDPISGHTALYWYRQSLGQGPEFLIYFQGTGAADDSGLPNDRFFAVRPEGSVSTLKIQRTERGDSAVYLCASSSTGTGMETQYFGPGTRLLVL.

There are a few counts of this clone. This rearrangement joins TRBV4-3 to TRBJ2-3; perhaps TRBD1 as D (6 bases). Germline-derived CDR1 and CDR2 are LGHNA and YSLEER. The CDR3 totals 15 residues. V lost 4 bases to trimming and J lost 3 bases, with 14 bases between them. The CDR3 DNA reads TGCGCCAGCAGCCTATTCCCAGGGGAAACAGATACGCAGTATTTT. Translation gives CASSLFPGETDTQYF.

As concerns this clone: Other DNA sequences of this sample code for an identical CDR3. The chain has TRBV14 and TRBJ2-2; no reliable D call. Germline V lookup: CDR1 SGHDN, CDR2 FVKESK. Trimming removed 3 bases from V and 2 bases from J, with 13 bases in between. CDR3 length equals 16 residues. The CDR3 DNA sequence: TGTGCCAGCAGCCACGGTGTTAAAGAAAACACCGGGGAGCTGTTTTTT. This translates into CASSHGVKENTGELFF.

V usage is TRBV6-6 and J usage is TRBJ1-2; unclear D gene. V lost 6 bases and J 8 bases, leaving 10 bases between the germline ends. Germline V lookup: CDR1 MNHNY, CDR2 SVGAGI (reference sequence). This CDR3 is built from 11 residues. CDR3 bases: TGTGCCAGCAGAACCACATGGGGCTACACCTTC. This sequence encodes CASRTTWGYTF.

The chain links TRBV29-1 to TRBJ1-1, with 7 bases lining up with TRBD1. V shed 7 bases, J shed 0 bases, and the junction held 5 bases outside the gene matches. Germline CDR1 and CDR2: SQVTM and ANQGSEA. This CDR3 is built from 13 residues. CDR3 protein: CSALQGLNTEAFF. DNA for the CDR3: TGCAGCGCTCTACAGGGGTTGAACACTGAAGCTTTCTTT.

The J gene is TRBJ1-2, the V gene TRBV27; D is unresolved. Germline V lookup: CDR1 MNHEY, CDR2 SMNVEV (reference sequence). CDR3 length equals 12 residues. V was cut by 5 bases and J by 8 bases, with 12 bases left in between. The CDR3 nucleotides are TGTGCCAGCAGTCCCCCTTATGGCGGCTACACCTTC. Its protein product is CASSPPYGGYTF.